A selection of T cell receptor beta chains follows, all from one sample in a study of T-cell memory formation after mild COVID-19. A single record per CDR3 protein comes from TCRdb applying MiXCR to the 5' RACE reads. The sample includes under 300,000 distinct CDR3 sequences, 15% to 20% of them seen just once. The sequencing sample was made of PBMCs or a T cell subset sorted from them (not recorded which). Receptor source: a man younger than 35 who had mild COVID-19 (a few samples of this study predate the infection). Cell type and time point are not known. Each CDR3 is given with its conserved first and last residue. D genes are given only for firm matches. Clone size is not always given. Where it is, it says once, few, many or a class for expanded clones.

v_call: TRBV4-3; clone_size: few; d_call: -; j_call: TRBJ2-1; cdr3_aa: CASSLKLGQPGDEQFF; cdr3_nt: TGCGCCAGCAGCCTAAAATTGGGACAACCGGGCGATGAGCAGTTCTTC
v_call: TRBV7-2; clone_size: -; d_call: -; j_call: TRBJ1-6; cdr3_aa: CASSGRGWGDNSPLHF; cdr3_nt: TGTGCCAGCAGCGGTCGTGGGTGGGGCGATAATTCACCCCTCCACTTT
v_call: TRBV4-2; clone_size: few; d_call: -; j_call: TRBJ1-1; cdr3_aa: CASSLGAGPTEAFF; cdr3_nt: TGTGCCAGCAGCCTCGGAGCCGGCCCCACTGAAGCTTTCTTT
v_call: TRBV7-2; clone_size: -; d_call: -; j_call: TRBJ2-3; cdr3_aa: CASRYGGSTDTQYF; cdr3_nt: TGTGCCAGCCGTTACGGGGGTTCCACAGATACGCAGTATTTT
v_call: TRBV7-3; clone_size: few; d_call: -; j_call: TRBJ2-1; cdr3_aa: CASSSQGWDEQFF; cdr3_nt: TGTGCCAGCAGCTCACAGGGTTGGGATGAGCAGTTCTTC
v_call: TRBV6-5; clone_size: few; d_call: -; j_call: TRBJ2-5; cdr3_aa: CASSRTGSETQYF; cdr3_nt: TGTGCCAGCAGCCGTACAGGGTCGGAGACCCAGTACTTC
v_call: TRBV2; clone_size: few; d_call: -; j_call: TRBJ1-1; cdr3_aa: CVWGGGEAFF; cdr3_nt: TGTGTCTGGGGCGGGGGGGAAGCTTTCTTT
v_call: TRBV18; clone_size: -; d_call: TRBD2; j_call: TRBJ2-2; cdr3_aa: CASSPNRLATNTGELFF; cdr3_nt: TGTGCCAGCTCACCCAATCGACTAGCGACGAACACCGGGGAGCTGTTTTTT
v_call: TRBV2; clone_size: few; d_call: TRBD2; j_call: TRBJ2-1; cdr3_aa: CASSETAGGSYNEQFF; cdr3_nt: TGTGCCAGCAGTGAGACAGCGGGAGGATCCTACAATGAGCAGTTCTTC
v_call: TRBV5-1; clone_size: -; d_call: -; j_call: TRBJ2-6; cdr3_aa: CASSSDPSGANVLTF; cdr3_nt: TGCGCCAGCAGCTCGGACCCCTCTGGGGCCAACGTCCTGACTTTC
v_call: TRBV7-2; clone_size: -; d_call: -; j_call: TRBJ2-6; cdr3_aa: CASSYYTGTGANVLTF; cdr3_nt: TGTGCCAGCAGCTACTATACAGGGACTGGGGCCAACGTCCTGACTTTC
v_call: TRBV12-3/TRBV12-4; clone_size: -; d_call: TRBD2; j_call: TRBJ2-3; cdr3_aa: CASSTSSGGLYTDTQYF; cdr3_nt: TGTGCCAGCAGTACTAGTAGCGGGGGGCTCTACACAGATACGCAGTATTTT
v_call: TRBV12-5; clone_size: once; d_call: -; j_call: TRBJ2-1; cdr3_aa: CASGFGQRLNEQFF; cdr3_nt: TGTGCTAGTGGTTTCGGACAGAGGTTGAATGAGCAGTTCTTC
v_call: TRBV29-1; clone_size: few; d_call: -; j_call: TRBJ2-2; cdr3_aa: CSVAGPAGELFF; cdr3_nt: TGCAGCGTTGCAGGGCCGGCCGGGGAGCTGTTTTTT
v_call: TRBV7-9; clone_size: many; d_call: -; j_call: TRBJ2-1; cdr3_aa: CASSPRGSSYNEQFF; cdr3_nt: TGTGCCAGCTCACCTCGGGGGAGCTCCTACAATGAGCAGTTCTTC
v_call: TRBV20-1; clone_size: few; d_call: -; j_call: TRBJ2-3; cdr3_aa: CSARQGTDTQYF; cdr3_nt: TGCAGTGCTAGACAGGGGACAGATACGCAGTATTTT
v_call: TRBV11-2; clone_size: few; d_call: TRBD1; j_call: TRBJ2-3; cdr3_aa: CASIQGAHPDTQYF; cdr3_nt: TGTGCCAGCATCCAGGGGGCCCATCCAGATACGCAGTATTTT
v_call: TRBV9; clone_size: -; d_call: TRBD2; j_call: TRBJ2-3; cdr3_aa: CASSAGLADTDTQYF; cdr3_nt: TGTGCCAGCAGCGCGGGACTAGCGGACACAGATACGCAGTATTTT
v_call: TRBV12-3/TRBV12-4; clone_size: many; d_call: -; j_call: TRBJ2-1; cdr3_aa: CASSPPGPEQFF; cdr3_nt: TGTGCCAGCAGCCCTCCCGGCCCTGAGCAGTTCTTC
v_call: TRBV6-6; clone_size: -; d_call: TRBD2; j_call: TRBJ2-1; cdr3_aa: CASSYSSLAGNNEQFF; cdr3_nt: TGTGCCAGCAGTTACTCGAGTCTAGCGGGGAACAATGAGCAGTTCTTC
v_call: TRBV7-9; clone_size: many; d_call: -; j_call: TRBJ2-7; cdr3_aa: CASSLGAARYEQYF; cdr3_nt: TGTGCCAGCAGCTTAGGGGCAGCGCGCTACGAGCAGTACTTC
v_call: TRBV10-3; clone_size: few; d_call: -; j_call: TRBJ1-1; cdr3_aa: CAISDGTTEAFF; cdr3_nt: TGTGCCATCAGCGACGGGACCACTGAAGCTTTCTTT
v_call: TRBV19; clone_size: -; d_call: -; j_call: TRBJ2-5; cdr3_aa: CASSLDSIQETQYF; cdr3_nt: TGTGCCAGTAGTCTAGACAGCATTCAAGAGACCCAGTACTTC
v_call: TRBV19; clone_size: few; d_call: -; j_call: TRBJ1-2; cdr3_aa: CASSIPPSDLYGYTF; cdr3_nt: TGTGCCAGTAGTATCCCACCATCGGACTTATATGGCTACACCTTC
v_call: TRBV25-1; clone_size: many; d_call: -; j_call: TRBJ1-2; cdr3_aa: CASSPDTYGYTF; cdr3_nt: TGTGCCAGCAGTCCGGATACCTATGGCTACACCTTC
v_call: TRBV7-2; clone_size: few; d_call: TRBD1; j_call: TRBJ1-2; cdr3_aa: CASSQDQGGFYGYTF; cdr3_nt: TGTGCCAGCAGCCAGGATCAGGGGGGTTTCTATGGCTACACCTTC
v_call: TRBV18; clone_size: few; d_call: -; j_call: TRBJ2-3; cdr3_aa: CASSQLASSTDTQYF; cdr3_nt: TGTGCCAGCTCACAGCTAGCTTCGAGCACAGATACGCAGTATTTT
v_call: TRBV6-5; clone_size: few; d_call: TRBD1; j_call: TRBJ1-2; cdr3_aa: CASSLRGPDYGYTF; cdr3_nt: TGTGCCAGCAGCCTCAGGGGGCCGGACTATGGCTACACCTTC
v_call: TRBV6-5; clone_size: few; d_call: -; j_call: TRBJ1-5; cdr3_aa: CASSAGPVYSNQPQHF; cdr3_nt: TGTGCCAGCAGCGCCGGACCAGTTTATAGCAATCAGCCCCAGCATTTT